This is a list of T cell receptor beta chains from one sample in a study of sequential checkpoint blockade in melanoma. Using immunoSEQ multiplex PCR, the repertoire was profiled, and TCRdb retains in-frame clones only, with some absent. This table holds roughly 1,900 clones, about 18% found once. The specimen comprised tumor tissue (inferred from file names), sampled from a patient given nivolumab and ipilimumab in sequence. The receptor source for this set is a human donor with melanoma. The CDR3 runs from the conserved cysteine through the conserved F or W. A D gene is named only where the DNA matches it firmly. Not all rows give a size; the values are once, few, many and, for expanded clones, a class.

J gene: TRBJ1-2; clone size: many; V gene: TRBV11-3; D gene: -; CDR3 protein: CASSQPFQGNGYTF; CDR3 DNA: TGTGCCAGCAGCCAACCTTTCCAGGGAAATGGCTACACCTTC
J gene: TRBJ1-2; clone size: few; V gene: TRBV30; D gene: -; CDR3 protein: CAWSIPPDGYTF; CDR3 DNA: TGTGCCTGGAGTATACCCCCCGATGGCTACACCTTC
J gene: TRBJ1-2; clone size: medium-sized; V gene: TRBV11-3; D gene: TRBD1; CDR3 protein: CASSMGTGRGGHYGYTF; CDR3 DNA: TGTGCCAGCAGCATGGGGACAGGGCGGGGCGGGCACTATGGCTACACCTTC
J gene: TRBJ2-1; clone size: few; V gene: TRBV6-8; D gene: -; CDR3 protein: CASSYSRSFYNEQFF; CDR3 DNA: TGTGCCAGCAGTTACTCGAGGTCCTTCTACAATGAGCAGTTCTTC
J gene: TRBJ2-3; clone size: few; V gene: TRBV12-2; D gene: -; CDR3 protein: CAGQLSSSRTDTQYF; CDR3 DNA: TGTGCCGGGCAGCTGTCATCAAGTCGCACAGATACGCAGTATTTT
J gene: TRBJ1-1; clone size: -; V gene: TRBV6-8; D gene: -; CDR3 protein: CASTQNSWNTEAFF; CDR3 DNA: TGTGCCAGCACCCAAAACAGCTGGAACACTGAAGCTTTCTTT
J gene: TRBJ1-1; clone size: -; V gene: TRBV5-1; D gene: -; CDR3 protein: CASSSALTAMNTEAFF; CDR3 DNA: TGCGCCAGCAGCTCCGCGTTGACCGCAATGAACACTGAAGCTTTCTTT
J gene: TRBJ1-2; clone size: few; V gene: TRBV9; D gene: -; CDR3 protein: CASSSMTGTSSNYGYTF; CDR3 DNA: TGTGCCAGCTCCTCCATGACCGGGACTTCGTCTAACTATGGCTACACCTTC
J gene: TRBJ2-3; clone size: -; V gene: TRBV6-8; D gene: TRBD2; CDR3 protein: CASSRLAGGPTDTQYF; CDR3 DNA: TGTGCCAGCAGTCGACTAGCGGGGGGACCCACAGATACGCAGTATTTT
J gene: TRBJ2-1; clone size: few; V gene: TRBV11-3; D gene: -; CDR3 protein: CASSPQRTDSSSYNEQFF; CDR3 DNA: TGTGCCAGCAGCCCCCAGAGGACCGACAGTAGCTCCTACAATGAGCAGTTCTTC
J gene: TRBJ1-4; clone size: medium-sized; V gene: TRBV11-3; D gene: TRBD1; CDR3 protein: CASSYTGGPANEKLFF; CDR3 DNA: TGTGCCAGCAGCTATACAGGGGGCCCGGCTAATGAAAAACTGTTTTTT
J gene: TRBJ2-3; clone size: -; V gene: TRBV12-2; D gene: -; CDR3 protein: CASQGGAATDTQYF; CDR3 DNA: TGTGCCAGTCAGGGCGGGGCAGCGACAGATACGCAGTATTTT
J gene: TRBJ2-5; clone size: -; V gene: TRBV10-2; D gene: TRBD2; CDR3 protein: CASRLGLIETQYF; CDR3 DNA: TGCGCCAGCAGGCTGGGACTAATAGAGACCCAGTACTTC
J gene: TRBJ2-7; clone size: -; V gene: TRBV5-1; D gene: -; CDR3 protein: CASSLLSGYYEQYF; CDR3 DNA: TGCGCCAGCAGCTTGCTGTCGGGGTACTACGAGCAGTACTTC
J gene: TRBJ2-2; clone size: medium-sized; V gene: TRBV11-3; D gene: -; CDR3 protein: CASSFSLGTGELFF; CDR3 DNA: TGTGCCAGCAGCTTTTCCCTGGGGACCGGGGAGCTGTTTTTT
J gene: TRBJ2-7; clone size: many; V gene: TRBV11-3; D gene: -; CDR3 protein: CASSLGDPSPSYEQYF; CDR3 DNA: TGTGCCAGCAGCTTAGGGGATCCCTCTCCCTCCTACGAGCAGTACTTC
J gene: TRBJ2-3; clone size: medium-sized; V gene: TRBV11-3; D gene: -; CDR3 protein: CASSLVSGPTDTQYF; CDR3 DNA: TGTGCCAGCAGCTTAGTAAGCGGGCCTACAGATACGCAGTATTTT
J gene: TRBJ2-3; clone size: few; V gene: TRBV11-3; D gene: -; CDR3 protein: CASSLTQAPDTQYF; CDR3 DNA: TGTGCCAGCAGCTTAACGCAGGCGCCAGATACGCAGTATTTT
J gene: TRBJ2-1; clone size: many; V gene: TRBV11-3; D gene: TRBD1; CDR3 protein: CASSLVGQAYNEQFF; CDR3 DNA: TGTGCCAGCAGCTTGGTCGGACAGGCGTACAATGAGCAGTTCTTC
J gene: TRBJ1-5; clone size: medium-sized; V gene: TRBV10-3; D gene: -; CDR3 protein: CAISEGFSNQPQHF; CDR3 DNA: TGTGCCATCAGTGAGGGGTTTAGCAATCAGCCCCAGCATTTT
J gene: TRBJ1-3; clone size: large; V gene: TRBV11-3; D gene: -; CDR3 protein: CASSLSWGSGNTIYF; CDR3 DNA: TGTGCCAGCAGCTTGAGCTGGGGCTCTGGAAACACCATATATTTT
J gene: TRBJ2-4; clone size: -; V gene: TRBV6-8; D gene: -; CDR3 protein: CASSSTGRAKNIQYF; CDR3 DNA: TGTGCCAGCAGTTCGACAGGGAGGGCCAAAAACATTCAGTACTTC
J gene: TRBJ1-5; clone size: few; V gene: TRBV18; D gene: TRBD1; CDR3 protein: CASSPGQSFNQPQHF; CDR3 DNA: TGTGCCAGCTCACCGGGACAGTCCTTCAATCAGCCCCAGCATTTT
J gene: TRBJ1-5; clone size: -; V gene: TRBV15; D gene: -; CDR3 protein: CATSSDAPGQLPNQPQHF; CDR3 DNA: TGTGCCACCAGCAGTGACGCGCCTGGCCAGCTCCCCAATCAGCCCCAGCATTTT
J gene: TRBJ2-1; clone size: few; V gene: TRBV11-3; D gene: TRBD1; CDR3 protein: CASSRAGTDNNEQFF; CDR3 DNA: TGTGCCAGCAGCCGCGCCGGGACAGACAACAATGAGCAGTTCTTC
J gene: TRBJ2-1; clone size: medium-sized; V gene: TRBV12-2; D gene: -; CDR3 protein: CAIPTLRGGPNEQFF; CDR3 DNA: TGTGCCATCCCGACCTTGCGGGGGGGCCCCAATGAGCAGTTCTTC
J gene: TRBJ1-5; clone size: medium-sized; V gene: TRBV23-1; D gene: -; CDR3 protein: CASSQEGDGPQHF; CDR3 DNA: TGCGCCAGCAGCCAAGAGGGGGACGGGCCCCAGCATTTT
J gene: TRBJ1-2; clone size: few; V gene: TRBV6-8; D gene: TRBD1; CDR3 protein: CASINVQGRANYGYTF; CDR3 DNA: TGTGCCAGCATTAACGTACAGGGGAGAGCTAACTATGGCTACACCTTC
J gene: TRBJ1-2; clone size: few; V gene: TRBV25-1; D gene: -; CDR3 protein: CASSKGPGGYTF; CDR3 DNA: TGTGCCAGCAGTAAGGGGCCGGGTGGCTACACCTTC
J gene: TRBJ2-7; clone size: -; V gene: TRBV19; D gene: TRBD1; CDR3 protein: CASRWDSSSYEQYF; CDR3 DNA: TGTGCCAGTAGGTGGGACAGTAGCTCCTACGAGCAGTACTTC
J gene: TRBJ1-6; clone size: -; V gene: TRBV5-1; D gene: -; CDR3 protein: CASSLGAGEGSPLHF; CDR3 DNA: TGCGCCAGCAGCTTGGGGGCAGGGGAGGGTTCACCCCTCCACTTT
J gene: TRBJ1-3; clone size: -; V gene: TRBV15; D gene: -; CDR3 protein: CATSPTAPWDTIYF; CDR3 DNA: TGTGCCACCAGCCCTACGGCCCCGTGGGACACCATATATTTT
J gene: TRBJ2-7; clone size: medium-sized; V gene: TRBV11-3; D gene: -; CDR3 protein: CASSLGRRQISSYEQYF; CDR3 DNA: TGTGCCAGCAGCTTAGGAAGGAGACAGATCAGCTCCTACGAGCAGTACTTC